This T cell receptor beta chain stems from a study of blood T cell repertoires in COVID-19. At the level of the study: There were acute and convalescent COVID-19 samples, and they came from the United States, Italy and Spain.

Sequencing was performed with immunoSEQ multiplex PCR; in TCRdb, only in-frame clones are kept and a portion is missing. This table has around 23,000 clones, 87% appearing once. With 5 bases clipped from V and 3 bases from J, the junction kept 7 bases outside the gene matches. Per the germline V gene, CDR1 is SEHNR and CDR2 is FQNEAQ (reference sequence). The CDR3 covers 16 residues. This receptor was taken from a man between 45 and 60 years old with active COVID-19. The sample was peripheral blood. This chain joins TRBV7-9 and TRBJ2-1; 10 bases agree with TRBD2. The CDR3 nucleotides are TGTGCCAGCAGCGGTGGGACTAGCGAGAGCTACAATGAGCAGTTCTTC. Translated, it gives CASSGGTSESYNEQFF.